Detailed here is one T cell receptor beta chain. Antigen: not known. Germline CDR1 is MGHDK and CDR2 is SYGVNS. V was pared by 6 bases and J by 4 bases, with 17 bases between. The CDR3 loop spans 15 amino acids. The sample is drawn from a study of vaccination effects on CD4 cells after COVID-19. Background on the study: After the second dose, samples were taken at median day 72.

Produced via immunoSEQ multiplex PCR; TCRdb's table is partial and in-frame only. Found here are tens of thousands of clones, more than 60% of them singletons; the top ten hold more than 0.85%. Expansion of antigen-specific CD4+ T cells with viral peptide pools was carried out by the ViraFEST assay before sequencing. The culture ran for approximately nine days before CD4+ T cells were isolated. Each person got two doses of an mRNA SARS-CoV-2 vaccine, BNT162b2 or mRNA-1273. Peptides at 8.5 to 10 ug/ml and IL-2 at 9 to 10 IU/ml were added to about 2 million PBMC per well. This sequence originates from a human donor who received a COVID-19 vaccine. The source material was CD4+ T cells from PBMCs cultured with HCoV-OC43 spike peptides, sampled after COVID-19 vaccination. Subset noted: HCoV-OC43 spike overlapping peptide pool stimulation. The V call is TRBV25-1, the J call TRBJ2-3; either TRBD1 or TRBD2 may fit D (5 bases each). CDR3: CASRRPGAAADTQYF. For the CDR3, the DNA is TGTGCCAGCAGGAGGCCCGGGGCCGCTGCAGATACGCAGTATTTT.